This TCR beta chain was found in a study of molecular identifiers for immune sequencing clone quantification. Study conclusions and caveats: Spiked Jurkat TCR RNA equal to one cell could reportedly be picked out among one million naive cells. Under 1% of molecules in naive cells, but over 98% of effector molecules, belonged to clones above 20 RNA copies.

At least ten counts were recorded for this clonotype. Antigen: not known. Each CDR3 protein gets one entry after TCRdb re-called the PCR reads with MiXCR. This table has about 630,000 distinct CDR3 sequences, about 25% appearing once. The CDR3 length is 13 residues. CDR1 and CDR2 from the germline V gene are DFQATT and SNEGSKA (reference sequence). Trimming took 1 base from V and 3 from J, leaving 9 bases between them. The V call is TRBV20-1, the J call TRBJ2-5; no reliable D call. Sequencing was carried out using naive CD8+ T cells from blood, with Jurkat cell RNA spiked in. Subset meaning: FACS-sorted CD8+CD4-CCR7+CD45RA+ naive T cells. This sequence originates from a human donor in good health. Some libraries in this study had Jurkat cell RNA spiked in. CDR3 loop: CSARVQIEETQYF. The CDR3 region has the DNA TGCAGTGCTAGAGTACAGATCGAAGAGACCCAGTACTTC.